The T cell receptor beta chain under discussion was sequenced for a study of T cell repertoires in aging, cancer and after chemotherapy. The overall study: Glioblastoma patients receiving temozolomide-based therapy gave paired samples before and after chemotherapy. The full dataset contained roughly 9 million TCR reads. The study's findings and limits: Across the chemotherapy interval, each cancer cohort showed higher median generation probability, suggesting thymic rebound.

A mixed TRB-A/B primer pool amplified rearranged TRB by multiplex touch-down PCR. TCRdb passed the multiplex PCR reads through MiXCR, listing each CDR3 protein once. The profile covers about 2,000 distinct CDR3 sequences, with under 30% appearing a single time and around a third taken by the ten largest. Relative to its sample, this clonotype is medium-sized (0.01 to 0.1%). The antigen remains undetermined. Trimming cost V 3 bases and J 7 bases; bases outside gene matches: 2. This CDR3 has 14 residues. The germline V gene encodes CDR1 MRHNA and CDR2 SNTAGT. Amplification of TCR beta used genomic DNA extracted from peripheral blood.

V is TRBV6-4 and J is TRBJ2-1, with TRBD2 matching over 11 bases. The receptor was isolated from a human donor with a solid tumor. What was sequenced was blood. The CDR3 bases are TGTGCCAGCAGTGATATAGCGGGAGGGAATGAGCAGTTCTTC. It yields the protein CASSDIAGGNEQFF.